This TCR beta chain was retrieved from a study of CD8 T cells in Susac syndrome. Concerning this clonotype itself: Its antigen is not known.

The CDR3 covers 14 residues. V lost 4 bases, J lost 4 bases, and 13 bases lay in between. Per germline, CDR1 SNHLY and CDR2 FYNNEI. With random hexamers, 0.5 to 1 ug RNA was reverse transcribed. Amplification of the TCR beta CDR3 was carried out by immunoSEQ multiplex PCR, which spanned a total of 54 Vbeta and 13 Jbeta segments. TCRdb reanalysed the immunoSEQ multiplex PCR reads using MiXCR and keeps one entry per CDR3 protein. The sample lists approximately 180,000 distinct CDR3 sequences, 80% to 95% occurring once. Sequencing of TCR beta was performed on blood CD8+ T cells and on blood CD4+ T cells. Bulk CD8+ and CD4+ cells came from magnetic negative isolation; CD8+ TEMRA by FACS. Study-wide results and caveats: Only a relatively small number of individuals were included in the TCR sequencing and HLA analysis.

This chain connects TRBV2 to TRBJ2-5; D not certain. Input material: CD4+ T cells from PBMCs. This receptor was identified in a human donor with multiple sclerosis. This CDR3 reads CASSVSRPAETQYF. The CDR3 bases are TGTGCCAGCAGTGTTAGCCGCCCGGCAGAGACCCAGTACTTC.